Included here is one TCR beta chain sequence, with context. Its antigen has not been determined. Base qualities are not provided; no much larger clone lies one nucleotide away. These data come from a study of T cell changes during pregnancy in multiple sclerosis (dated by TCRdb to the late 2010s). Background for the entire study: Changes in the T cell repertoire over the course of pregnancy were examined in this study in women with multiple sclerosis.

Receptor libraries were prepared by the immunoSEQ multiplex PCR assay. Not all clones reach the TCRdb copy of this immuneACCESS table, which keeps in-frame sequences only. Checked studies attribute under half of the gap to unresolved V genes and leave the rest unexplained. The sample yields around 68,000 clones; 91% were counted once. Over 1% of the sample is in the top ten clones. Trimmed from V: 2 bases; trimmed from J: 2 bases; junction bases lacking a gene match: 5. CDR1 and CDR2 are drawn from the germline V gene: SGHTA, FQGNSA. Spanning cysteine to phenylalanine, the CDR3 consists of 16 amino acids. The entry retains the CDR3 DNA only, 48 bases that are in frame from base 1.

This TCR was sampled from a female donor in good health, enrolled as a control in a pregnancy study. Rearrangement joined TRBV7-2 to TRBJ2-7, with TRBD2 matching 11 junction bases. The sequences come from peripheral blood, collected after pregnancy. The DNA sequence is given as TGTGCCAGCAGCTTAACTAGCGGGGGTTATACCTACGAGCAGTACTTC. Translated, this is CASSLTSGGYTYEQYF.